Presented here are 27 T cell receptor beta chains from one specimen sequenced in a study of T cell responses to AZD1222 COVID-19 vaccine. The assay was immunoSEQ multiplex PCR, and TCRdb's table has in-frame clones only and misses some. The sample has approximately 100,000 clones; around 87% are singletons. The specimen comprised peripheral blood, sampled on day 0 of AZD1222 vaccination. The source of these receptors is an adult in good health.

The chain carries TRBV3-1 (or the pseudogene TRBV3-2) and TRBJ1-1, with D possibly matching TRBD1 (6 bases). V shed 3 bases and J shed 4 bases, with 9 bases lying between them. Germline-derived CDR1 and CDR2 are LGHDT and YNNKEL (reference sequence). This CDR3 contains 13 residues. The CDR3 is CASSQGASTEAFF. DNA for the CDR3: TGTGCCAGCAGCCAGGGGGCGAGCACTGAAGCTTTCTTT.

Only a few counts were recorded for this clone. This chain links TRBV5-6 with TRBJ1-5; tentatively, D is TRBD1 (6 bases). CDR1 and CDR2 (germline): SGHDT, YYEEEE. V dropped 0 bases and J dropped 5 bases, with 12 bases sitting between them. The CDR3 has 15 residues. Written as DNA, the CDR3 is TGTGCCAGCAGCTTGGGGGGGGCGGCTCATCAGCCCCAGCATTTT. Encoded protein: CASSLGGAAHQPQHF.

V usage is TRBV6-2 or TRBV6-3 and J usage is TRBJ1-2, with TRBD1 matching over 7 bases. Per germline, CDR1 MNHEY and CDR2 SVGEGT. CDR3 size: 16 residues. J gave up 4 bases and V 0 bases, and 8 bases lay outside the gene matches. CDR3: CASSYSRQGLFYGYTF. CDR3 nucleotide sequence: TGTGCCAGCAGTTACTCAAGACAGGGACTATTCTATGGCTACACCTTC.

The V and J genes are TRBV19 and TRBJ1-3; D gene ambiguous. V lost 6 bases and J lost 4, with 19 bases in between. This CDR3 is 16 amino acids long. CDR1 and CDR2 (germline): LNHDA, SQIVND (reference sequence). The CDR3, as DNA: TGTGCCAGTAGCCGAGATGGGGTTCTAGGAGGAAACACCATATATTTT. This translates into CASSRDGVLGGNTIYF. Full variable domain (remainder filled in from reference TRBV19 and TRBJ1-3): DGGITQSPKYLFRKEGQNVTLSCEQNLNHDAMYWYRQDPGQGLRLIYYSQIVNDFQKGDIAEGYSVSREKKESFPLTVTSAQKNPTAFYLCASSRDGVLGGNTIYFGEGSWLTVV.

This clone has only one observation. V gene TRBV5-1 combines with J gene TRBJ2-6; 11 bases are a match to TRBD1. The V and J ends lost 2 bases and 4 bases, in that order; junction bases with no gene match: 14. The CDR3 runs to 20 residues. CDR1 and CDR2 (germline): SGHRS, YFSETQ. This CDR3 reads CASSFGTPGQGALGANVLTF. In DNA form, the CDR3 reads TGCGCCAGCAGCTTCGGTACTCCAGGACAGGGGGCGCTGGGGGCCAACGTCCTGACTTTC.

Comment on this clone: The junction does not match germline at one end; this may be a read error. The CDR3 DNA sequence: TGTGCCAGTAGTATAGGGACAGGGATGATTAGCTATCAGCCCCAGCATTTT. Amino acid sequence: CASSIGTGMISYQPQHF. This rearrangement joins TRBV19 to TRBJ1-5, with TRBD1 matching 8 bases. This CDR3 spans 17 amino acids. The germline V gene has CDR1 LNHDA and CDR2 SQIVND (reference sequence).

V and J are TRBV7-2 and TRBJ2-1, with 13 bases identical to TRBD2. The CDR3 spans 16 residues. V was pared by 5 bases and J by 7 bases, with 8 bases of the junction left unmatched. The V gene's germline CDR1 is SGHTA and CDR2 FQGNSA. For the CDR3, the DNA is TGTGCCAGCAGCCGGACTAGCGGGGGCTCTCAAAATGAGCAGTTCTTC. Amino acids: CASSRTSGGSQNEQFF.

This chain links TRBV7-2 with TRBJ1-6; 9 nucleotides line up with TRBD1. The CDR3 length is 15 residues. V lost 11 bases, J lost 7 bases, and 12 bases stayed unmatched. Per germline, CDR1 SGHTA and CDR2 FQGNSA. The CDR3: CAGQQGAHPNSPLHF. In DNA, the CDR3 is TGTGCCGGACAACAGGGGGCGCATCCAAATTCACCCCTCCACTTT.

V is TRBV6-5 and J is TRBJ2-5; D possibly corresponds to TRBD1 (5 bases). The CDR3 length is 15 residues. V lost 2 bases to trimming and J lost 2 bases, with 12 bases between them. Germline CDR1 is MNHEY and CDR2 is SVGAGI. CDR3 coding DNA: TGTGCCAGCAGTTACAGAAGGGGCCGGCAAGAGACCCAGTACTTC. This encodes CASSYRRGRQETQYF.

This rearrangement joins TRBV6-1 to TRBJ2-2; maybe TRBD2 (5 bases). Trimming removed 0 bases at V and 5 bases at J, with 13 bases between. CDR1 is MNHNS and CDR2 is SASEGT in the germline V gene. This CDR3 spans 16 amino acids. Written as DNA, the CDR3 is TGTGCCAGCAGTGAAGCGGGGAGTGGTATTACCGGGGAGCTGTTTTTT. Translation: CASSEAGSGITGELFF.

This clone showed up just once. This chain connects TRBV5-1 to TRBJ1-4, with TRBD1 matching 8 bases. The CDR3 has 13 residues. The germline V gene encodes CDR1 SGHRS and CDR2 YFSETQ. Germline trimming cut 4 bases from V and 9 bases from J; bases unmatched to any gene: 5. The CDR3 loop reads CASSLGQGQKLFF. CDR3 nucleotides: TGCGCCAGCAGCCTTGGACAGGGCCAAAAACTGTTTTTT.

The V gene is TRBV6-5, the J gene TRBJ1-5; the match to TRBD1 covers 7 bases. The ends lost 8 bases at V and 4 bases at J; junction bases unmatched: 5. The germline gives CDR1 MNHEY, CDR2 SVGAGI. This CDR3 is built from 13 residues. The CDR3 region has the DNA TGTGCCAGCGGCGACAGGGTGAATCAGCCCCAGCATTTT. Translating it yields CASGDRVNQPQHF.

This clone was detected once. The V call is TRBV11-2, the J call TRBJ2-1, with 10 nucleotides matching TRBD2. J lost 4 bases, V lost 5 bases, and 8 bases had no gene match. The CDR3 length is 16 residues. CDR1 is SGHAT and CDR2 is FQNNGV in the germline V gene. The CDR3 here is CASSQNSGGTYNEQFF. For the CDR3, the DNA is TGTGCCAGCAGCCAGAATAGCGGGGGGACGTACAATGAGCAGTTCTTC.

This clone was seen a handful of times. This rearrangement joins TRBV18 to TRBJ1-5; D gene unclear. Germline CDR1 reads KGHSH; CDR2 reads LQKENI. The V gene lost 2 bases and the J gene lost 4 bases, with 6 bases spanning the gap. The CDR3 totals 13 residues. CDR3 protein: CASSPGINQPQHF. DNA for the CDR3: TGTGCCAGCTCACCAGGGATTAATCAGCCCCAGCATTTT. The variable domain in full, completed from reference TRBV18 and TRBJ1-5, reads NAGVMQNPRHLVRRRGQEARLRCSPMKGHSHVYWYRQLPEEGLKFMVYLQKENIIDESGMPKERFSAEFPKEGPSILRIQQVVRGDSAAYFCASSPGINQPQHFGDGTRLSIL.

This sequence joins TRBV12-5 and TRBJ2-1; 9 bases are shared with TRBD2. The CDR3 consists of 16 residues. V dropped 7 bases and J dropped 4; count of bases not matched to a gene: 11. In germline, CDR1 is LGHNT, CDR2 FRNRAP. The CDR3 loop reads CASAPMAGGSYNEQFF. CDR3 in DNA: TGTGCTAGTGCACCGATGGCGGGGGGGTCTTACAATGAGCAGTTCTTC.

This clone was counted only a few times. This sequence joins TRBV20-1 and TRBJ2-1; 9 bases are shared with TRBD2. CDR1 is DFQATT, CDR2 SNEGSKA, per germline (reference sequence). Trimming at V came to 8 bases and at J to 13 bases, leaving 6 bases not matched to a gene. This CDR3 comprises 10 residues. The CDR3 DNA reads TGCAGTACCACCGGGACTAGCCAGTTCTTC. Residues: CSTTGTSQFF.

The J gene is TRBJ1-2, the V gene TRBV7-2; 10 bases are a match to TRBD1. The V and J ends lost 4 bases and 4 bases, in that order; junction bases with no gene match: 3. Looked up from germline, CDR1 is SGHTA and CDR2 is FQGNSA. The CDR3 is 14 residues long. This chain's CDR3 is CASSYRQGAYGYTF. DNA of the CDR3: TGTGCCAGCAGCTACCGACAGGGGGCCTATGGCTACACCTTC. Drawing the rest from reference TRBV7-2 and TRBJ1-2, the complete variable domain is GAGVSQSPSNKVTEKGKDVELRCDPISGHTALYWYRQSLGQGLEFLIYFQGNSAPDKSGLPSDRFSAERTGGSVSTLTIQRTQQEDSAVYLCASSYRQGAYGYTFGSGTRLTVV.

This clone was counted only a few times. The chain recombines TRBV6-5 with TRBJ2-7, with TRBD2 as a possible D gene (5 bases). Trimming cost V 7 bases and J 3 bases, with 16 bases left between them. Germline loops: CDR1 MNHEY, CDR2 SVGAGI. This CDR3 is 14 amino acids long. The CDR3 is CASNRDGVSYEQYF. Written as DNA, the CDR3 is TGTGCCAGCAACCGCGACGGGGTTAGCTACGAGCAGTACTTC.

This clone was observed once. The chain recombines TRBV30 with TRBJ1-5; TRBD1 aligns across 8 bases. With V trimmed by 2 bases and J by 6 bases, 6 bases remained unmatched. Germline-derived CDR1 and CDR2 are GTSNPN and SVGIG (reference sequence). The length of the CDR3 is 14 residues. This CDR3 reads CAWSPGQGGQPQHF. CDR3 nucleotides: TGTGCCTGGAGTCCCGGACAGGGCGGTCAGCCCCAGCATTTT.

A few counts support this clone. The rearrangement uses TRBV4-3 and TRBJ1-4, with D hard to call. Trimming stripped 0 bases from V and 0 bases from J, with 5 bases between. The CDR3 length is 15 residues. CDR1 is LGHNA and CDR2 is YSLEER in the germline V gene. CDR3 sequence reads: CASSQEPATNEKLFF. Written as DNA, the CDR3 is TGCGCCAGCAGCCAAGAGCCGGCAACTAATGAAAAACTGTTTTTT.

The chain is built from TRBV4-2 and TRBJ2-2, with 7 bases fitting TRBD1. The trim removed 3 bases at V and 6 bases at J, leaving 1 base unmatched. Germline-derived CDR1 and CDR2 are LGHNA and YNFKEQ. The CDR3 extends over 13 amino acids. The CDR3 bases are TGTGCCAGCAGCCATCAGGGGGCCGGGGAGCTGTTTTTT. Protein product: CASSHQGAGELFF.

This sequence joins TRBV18 and TRBJ1-1; 8 bases map to TRBD1. The CDR3 contains 16 residues. V gave up 1 base and J gave up 1 base; unmatched junction bases: 5. The germline gives CDR1 KGHSH, CDR2 LQKENI. The CDR3 spells CASSPLSQGANTEAFF. Here the CDR3 DNA reads TGTGCCAGCTCACCACTTAGCCAGGGGGCGAACACTGAAGCTTTCTTT.

This chain links TRBV5-1 with TRBJ1-6, with D uncertain. Germline values: CDR1 SGHRS, CDR2 YFSETQ. The V and J ends lost 0 bases and 6 bases respectively, with 7 bases between them. CDR3 length: 14 residues. The CDR3: CASSLAGFNSPLHF. In nucleotides, the CDR3 is TGCGCCAGCAGCTTGGCCGGTTTTAATTCACCCCTCCACTTT.

This CDR3 is CASSEVRGGETQYF. CDR3 coding DNA: TGCGCCAGCAGTGAGGTGCGGGGGGGTGAGACCCAGTACTTC. The rearrangement joins TRBV10-2 to TRBJ2-5; 9 nucleotides line up with TRBD2. CDR1 is WSHSY, CDR2 SAAADI, per germline. The J segment lost 5 bases and the V segment lost 2 bases, leaving 3 bases of the junction unmatched. CDR3 length: 14 amino acids.

This chain connects TRBV6-5 to TRBJ1-6; perhaps TRBD1 as D (6 bases). The V gene lost 8 bases and the J gene lost 10 bases, with 18 bases spanning the gap. CDR3 length: 14 residues. The V gene's germline CDR1 is MNHEY and CDR2 SVGAGI. The CDR3: CASREEQGYSPLHF. The CDR3 bases are TGTGCCAGCCGAGAGGAGCAGGGGTACTCACCCCTCCACTTT.

The V and J genes are TRBV29-1 and TRBJ1-1, with a weak D call TRBD1 (6 bases). This CDR3 region has 10 residues. In germline, CDR1 is SQVTM, CDR2 ANQGSEA. The CDR3 DNA follows: TGCGCGGGGGGCAACACTGAAGCTTTCTTT. Protein product: CAGGNTEAFF.

This rearrangement joins TRBV7-9 to TRBJ2-5; TRBD1 matches 9 bases. This CDR3 is built from 16 residues. V lost 5 bases to trimming and J lost 4 bases; unmatched junction nucleotides: 11. Per the germline V gene, CDR1 is SEHNR and CDR2 is FQNEAQ (reference sequence). This CDR3 is CASSPPGTGSSETQYF. The CDR3 DNA reads TGTGCCAGCAGCCCCCCCGGGACAGGGTCGTCAGAGACCCAGTACTTC.